Below, 8 T cell receptor beta chains from the same sample are listed, as sequenced in a study of blood T cell repertoires in COVID-19. Produced via immunoSEQ multiplex PCR; TCRdb's table is partial and in-frame only. The sample includes around 280,000 clones, about 88% of them seen just once. Source material: peripheral blood. The receptors were sampled from a man in his 70s with acute or convalescent COVID-19.

The V and J genes are TRBV28 and TRBJ2-6, with 9 bases lining up with TRBD1. The ends lost 0 bases at V and 4 bases at J; junction bases unmatched: 4. The CDR3 consists of 17 residues. Germline CDR1 reads MDHEN; CDR2 reads SYDVKM. The CDR3 reads CASSLWGQGSGANVLTF. CDR3 sequence (DNA): TGTGCCAGCAGTTTATGGGGACAGGGTAGCGGGGCCAACGTCCTGACTTTC.

The chain employs TRBV5-1 and TRBJ2-1, with no clear D. This CDR3 comprises 15 residues. Deletions cut 5 bases from V and 1 base from J, with 13 bases between. Looked up from germline, CDR1 is SGHRS and CDR2 is YFSETQ. For the CDR3, the DNA is TGCGCCAGCAGACAATCAGGTGGATCCTACAATGAGCAGTTCTTC. Amino acids: CASRQSGGSYNEQFF. Drawing the rest from reference TRBV5-1 and TRBJ2-1, the complete variable domain is KAGVTQTPRYLIKTRGQQVTLSCSPISGHRSVSWYQQTPGQGLQFLFEYFSETQRNKGNFPGRFSGRQFSNSRSEMNVSTLELGDSALYLCASRQSGGSYNEQFFGPGTRLTVL.

The chain recombines TRBV29-1 with TRBJ2-7; D may be TRBD2 (7 bases). The germline V and J ends were trimmed by 3 bases and 4 bases, with 13 bases remaining between them. The CDR3 contains 13 residues. Germline loops: CDR1 SQVTM, CDR2 ANQGSEA. Written as DNA, the CDR3 is TGCAGCGTTGATACGGGGGGCCGGTACGAGCAGTACTTC. Its protein product is CSVDTGGRYEQYF.

This clone showed up just once. J is TRBJ2-7 and V is TRBV5-4; TRBD1 agrees at 11 bases. Per the germline V gene, CDR1 is SGHNT and CDR2 is YYREEE (reference sequence). The CDR3 has 14 residues. V lost 3 bases and J lost 6; bases outside the gene matches: 5. This CDR3 is CASSSPGQGGEQYF. CDR3 sequence (DNA): TGTGCCAGCAGCTCCCCGGGACAGGGGGGCGAGCAGTACTTC. The full variable domain, completed using reference TRBV5-4 and TRBJ2-7, is ETGVTQSPTHLIKTRGQQVTLRCSSQSGHNTVSWYQQALGQGPQFIFQYYREEENGRGNFPPRFSGLQFPNYSSELNVNALELDDSALYLCASSSPGQGGEQYFGPGTRLTVT.

The chain combines TRBV3-1 (or the pseudogene TRBV3-2) with TRBJ2-7; D may be TRBD1 (5 bases). Germline V gives CDR1 LGHDT, CDR2 YNNKEL (reference sequence). The CDR3 loop spans 13 amino acids. The germline V and J ends were trimmed by 0 bases and 2 bases, with 5 bases remaining between them. CDR3 sequence reads: CASSQETAYEQYF. The DNA of the CDR3 is TGTGCCAGCAGCCAAGAGACAGCCTACGAGCAGTACTTC.

Written as DNA, the CDR3 is TGCAGCGTTCGGACAGGGAAACAGACCCAGTACTTC. This gives the protein CSVRTGKQTQYF. The gene calls are TRBV29-1 and TRBJ2-5; the match to TRBD1 covers 8 bases. V lost 5 bases, J lost 6 bases, and 5 bases stayed unmatched. Germline V lookup: CDR1 SQVTM, CDR2 ANQGSEA. This CDR3 spans 12 amino acids. Supplemented by reference TRBV29-1 and TRBJ2-5, the full variable domain reads SAVISQKPSRDICQRGTSLTIQCQVDSQVTMMFWYRQQPGQSLTLIATANQGSEATYESGFVIDKFPISRPNLTFSTLTVSNMSPEDSSIYLCSVRTGKQTQYFGPGTRLLVL.

The chain joins TRBV15 to TRBJ2-6; D is perhaps TRBD1 (6 bases). The length of the CDR3 is 20 residues. Germline-derived CDR1 and CDR2 are LNHNV and YYDKDF (reference sequence). Trimming left V 2 bases short and J 0 bases short, with 20 bases between. CDR3 nucleotide sequence: TGTGCCACCAGCAGACGGAATCTCGGACAGTACCCCTCTGGGGCCAACGTCCTGACTTTC. The encoded protein is CATSRRNLGQYPSGANVLTF.

The chain combines TRBV10-3 with TRBJ1-2, with a weak D call TRBD1 (6 bases). CDR1 and CDR2 (germline): ENHRY, SYGVKD. Trimming shortened V by 10 bases and J by 0 bases, and 24 bases separated the two germline ends. The CDR3 has 17 residues. The CDR3 DNA is TGTGCCAGCTCGACCGGGACAACAACATCAGCTAACTATGGCTACACCTTC. Translating gives CASSTGTTTSANYGYTF.